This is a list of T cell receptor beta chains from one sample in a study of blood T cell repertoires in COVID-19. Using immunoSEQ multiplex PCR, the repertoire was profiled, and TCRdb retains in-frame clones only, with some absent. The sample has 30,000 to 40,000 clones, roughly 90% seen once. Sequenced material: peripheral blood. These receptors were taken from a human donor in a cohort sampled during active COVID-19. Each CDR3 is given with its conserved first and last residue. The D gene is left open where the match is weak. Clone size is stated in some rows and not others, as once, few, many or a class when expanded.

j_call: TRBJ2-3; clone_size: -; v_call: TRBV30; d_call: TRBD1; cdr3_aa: CAWIGQGISTDTQYF; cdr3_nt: TGTGCCTGGATCGGACAGGGAATCAGCACAGATACGCAGTATTTT
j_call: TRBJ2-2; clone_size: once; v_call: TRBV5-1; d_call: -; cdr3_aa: CASIKDSTTRELFF; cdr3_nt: TGCGCCAGCATCAAGGACTCGACCACCCGGGAGCTGTTTTTT
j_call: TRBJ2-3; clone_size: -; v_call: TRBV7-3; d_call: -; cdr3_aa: CASSLTSQGSDTQYF; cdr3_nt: TGTGCCAGCAGCTTAACGTCGCAGGGGTCAGATACGCAGTATTTT
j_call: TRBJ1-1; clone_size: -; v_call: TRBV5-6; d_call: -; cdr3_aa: CASSLGQLGTEAFF; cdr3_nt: TGTGCCAGCAGCTTGGGACAGTTGGGCACTGAAGCTTTCTTT
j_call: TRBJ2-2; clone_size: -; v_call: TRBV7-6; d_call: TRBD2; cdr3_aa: CASSLGLAGENTGELFF; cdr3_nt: TGTGCCAGCAGCCTCGGACTAGCGGGAGAGAACACCGGGGAGCTGTTTTTT
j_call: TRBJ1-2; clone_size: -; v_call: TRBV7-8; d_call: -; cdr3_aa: CASSNTPQGVYGYTF; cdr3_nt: TGTGCCAGCAGCAATACACCACAGGGAGTCTATGGCTACACCTTC
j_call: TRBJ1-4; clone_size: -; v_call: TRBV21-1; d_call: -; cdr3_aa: CASSKDGQNEKLFF; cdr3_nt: TGTGCCAGCAGCAAAGATGGACAGAATGAAAAACTGTTTTTT
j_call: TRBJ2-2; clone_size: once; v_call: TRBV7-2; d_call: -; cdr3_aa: CASSTTRSGVGELFF; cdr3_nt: TGTGCCAGCAGCACAACACGGAGCGGAGTCGGGGAGCTGTTTTTT
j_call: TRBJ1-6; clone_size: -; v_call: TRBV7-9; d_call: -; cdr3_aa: CASSNSARGDSPLHF; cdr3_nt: TGTGCCAGCAGCAACAGTGCCCGGGGTGATTCACCCCTCCACTTT
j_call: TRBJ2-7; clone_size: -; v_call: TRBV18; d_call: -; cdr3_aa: CASSEGHAYEQYF; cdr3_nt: TGTGCCAGCTCAGAAGGACACGCCTACGAGCAGTACTTC
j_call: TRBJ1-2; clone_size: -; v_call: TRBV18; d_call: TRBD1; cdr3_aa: CASSPPGTAKRYGYTF; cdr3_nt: TGTGCCAGCTCACCACCTGGGACAGCCAAGCGCTATGGCTACACCTTC
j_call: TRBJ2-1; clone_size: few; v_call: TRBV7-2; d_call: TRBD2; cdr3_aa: CASRGLAATYNEQFF; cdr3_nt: TGTGCCAGCCGGGGACTAGCGGCCACATACAATGAGCAGTTCTTC
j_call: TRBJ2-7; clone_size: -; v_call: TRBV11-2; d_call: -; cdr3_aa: CASSLGRGRYEQYF; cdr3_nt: TGTGCCAGCAGCTTAGGCAGGGGTAGATACGAGCAGTACTTC
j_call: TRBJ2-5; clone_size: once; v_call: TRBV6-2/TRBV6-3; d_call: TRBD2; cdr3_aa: CASSYAGGRIQETQYF; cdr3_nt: TGTGCCAGCAGTTACGCTGGCGGGAGGATCCAAGAGACCCAGTACTTC
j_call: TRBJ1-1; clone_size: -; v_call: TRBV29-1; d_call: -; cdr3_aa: CSVEDRVNTKNTEAFF; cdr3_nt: TGCAGCGTTGAAGATCGGGTTAACACCAAGAACACTGAAGCTTTCTTT
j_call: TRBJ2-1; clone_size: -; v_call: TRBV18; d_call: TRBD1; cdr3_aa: CASSPSPGTGNEQFF; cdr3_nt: TGTGCCAGCTCACCGTCACCCGGGACAGGGAATGAGCAGTTCTTC
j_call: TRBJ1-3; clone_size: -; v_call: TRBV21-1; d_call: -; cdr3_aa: CASSSPGQGDPGNTIYF; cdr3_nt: TGTGCCAGCAGCTCGCCGGGACAGGGGGACCCTGGAAACACCATATATTTT
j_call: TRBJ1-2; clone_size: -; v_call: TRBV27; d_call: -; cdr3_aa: CASSSRTLSYGYTF; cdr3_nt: TGTGCCAGCAGTTCGAGGACACTTAGTTATGGCTACACCTTC
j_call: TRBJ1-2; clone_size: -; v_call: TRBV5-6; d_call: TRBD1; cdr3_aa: CASSLRRGLGYGYTF; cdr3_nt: TGTGCCAGCAGCTTGAGAAGGGGGCTCGGCTATGGCTACACCTTC
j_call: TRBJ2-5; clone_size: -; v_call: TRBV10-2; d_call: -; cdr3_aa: CASSEAGGRSETQYF; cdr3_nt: TGCGCCAGCAGTGAGGCTGGAGGGCGGTCGGAGACCCAGTACTTC
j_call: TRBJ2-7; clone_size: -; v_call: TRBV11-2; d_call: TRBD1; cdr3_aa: CASSAGQASINF; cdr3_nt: TGTGCCAGCAGCGCCGGACAGGCGTCTATTAACTTC
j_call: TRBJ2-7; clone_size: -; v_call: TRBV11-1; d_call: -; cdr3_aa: CASSLRGYEQYF; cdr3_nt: TGTGCCAGCAGCCTAAGGGGGTACGAGCAGTACTTC
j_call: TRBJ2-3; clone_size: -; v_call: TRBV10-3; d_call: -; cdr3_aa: CAISGTSAGTDTQYF; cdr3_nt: TGTGCCATCAGCGGGACTTCGGCCGGGACAGATACGCAGTATTTT
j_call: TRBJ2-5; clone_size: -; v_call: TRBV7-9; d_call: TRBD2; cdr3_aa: CASSQIAGVQETQYF; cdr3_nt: TGTGCCAGCAGCCAAATAGCGGGGGTCCAAGAGACCCAGTACTTC
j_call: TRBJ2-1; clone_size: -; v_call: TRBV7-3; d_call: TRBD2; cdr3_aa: CASSTGLAAYNEQFF; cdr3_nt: TGTGCCAGCAGCACCGGACTAGCGGCCTACAATGAGCAGTTCTTC
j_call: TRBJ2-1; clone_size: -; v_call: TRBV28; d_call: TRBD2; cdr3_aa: CASSLWGLAETNEQFF; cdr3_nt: TGTGCCAGCAGTTTATGGGGACTAGCGGAAACAAATGAGCAGTTCTTC
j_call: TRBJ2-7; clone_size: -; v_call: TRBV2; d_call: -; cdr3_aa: CASRTDGTYEQYF; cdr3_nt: TGTGCCAGTAGGACAGACGGCACCTACGAGCAGTACTTC
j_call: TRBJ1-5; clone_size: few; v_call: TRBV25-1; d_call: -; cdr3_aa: CASSEFLTDNQPQHF; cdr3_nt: TGTGCCAGCAGTGAATTTTTAACAGATAATCAGCCCCAGCATTTT
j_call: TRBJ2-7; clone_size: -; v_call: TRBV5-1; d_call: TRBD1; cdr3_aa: CASSLGTGTGSYEQYF; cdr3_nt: TGCGCCAGCAGCTTGGGGACCGGGACAGGGTCCTACGAGCAGTACTTC
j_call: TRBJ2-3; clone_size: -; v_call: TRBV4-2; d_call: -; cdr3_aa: CASSQAWAGLGTDTQYF; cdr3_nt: TGTGCCAGCAGCCAAGCGTGGGCGGGGCTTGGCACAGATACGCAGTATTTT
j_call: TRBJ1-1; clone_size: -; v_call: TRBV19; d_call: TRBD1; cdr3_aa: CASSETGSNTEAFF; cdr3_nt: TGTGCCAGTTCCGAGACAGGGTCGAACACTGAAGCTTTCTTT
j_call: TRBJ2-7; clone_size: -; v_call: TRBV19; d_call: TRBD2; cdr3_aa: CASSARLAGPYEQYF; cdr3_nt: TGTGCCAGTAGTGCGAGACTAGCGGGACCCTACGAGCAGTACTTC
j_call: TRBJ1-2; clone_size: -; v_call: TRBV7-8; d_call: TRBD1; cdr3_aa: CASSSPGQGLGYGYTF; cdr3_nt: TGTGCCAGCAGCTCGCCTGGACAGGGTCTGGGCTATGGCTACACCTTC
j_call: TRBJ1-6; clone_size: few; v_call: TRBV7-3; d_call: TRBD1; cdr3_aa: CASSLTGSENSPLHF; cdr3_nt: TGTGCCAGCAGCTTGACAGGGTCGGAGAATTCACCCCTCCACTTT
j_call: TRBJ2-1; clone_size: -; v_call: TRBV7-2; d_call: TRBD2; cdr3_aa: CASSPVGGGSIHEQFF; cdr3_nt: TGTGCCAGCAGCCCCGTCGGTGGCGGGAGTATCCATGAGCAGTTCTTC
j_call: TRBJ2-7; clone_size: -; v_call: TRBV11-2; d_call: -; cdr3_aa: CASSLQGPPYEQYF; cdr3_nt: TGTGCCAGCAGCTTACAGGGTCCCCCCTACGAGCAGTACTTC
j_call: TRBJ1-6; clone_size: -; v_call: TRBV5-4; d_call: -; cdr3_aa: CASSLTGRDNSPLHF; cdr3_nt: TGTGCCAGCAGCTTGACAGGGAGGGATAATTCACCCCTCCACTTT
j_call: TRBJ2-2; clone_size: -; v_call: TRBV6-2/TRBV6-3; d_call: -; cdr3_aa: CASSYSQENTGELFF; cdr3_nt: TGTGCCAGCAGTTACTCCCAGGAGAACACCGGGGAGCTGTTTTTT
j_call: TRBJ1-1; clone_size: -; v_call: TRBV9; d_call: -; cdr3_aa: CASSVGEGPEAFF; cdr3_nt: TGTGCCAGCAGCGTAGGGGAGGGGCCTGAAGCTTTCTTT
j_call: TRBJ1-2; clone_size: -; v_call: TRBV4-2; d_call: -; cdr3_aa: CASSSKGGESYGYTF; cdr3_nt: TGTGCCAGCAGCTCGAAAGGGGGAGAGAGCTATGGCTACACCTTC
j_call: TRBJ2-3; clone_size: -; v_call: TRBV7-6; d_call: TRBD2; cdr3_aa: CASSLAGTSGRDTQYF; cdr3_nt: TGTGCCAGCAGCTTAGCGGGGACTAGCGGGAGGGACACGCAGTATTTT
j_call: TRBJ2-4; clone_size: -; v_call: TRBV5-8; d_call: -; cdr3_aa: CASDRQRGRGYIQYF; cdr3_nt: TGTGCCAGCGATCGACAACGGGGGCGGGGGTACATTCAGTACTTC
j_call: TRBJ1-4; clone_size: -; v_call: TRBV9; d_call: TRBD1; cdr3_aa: CASSDGTGRHKKLFF; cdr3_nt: TGTGCCAGCAGCGACGGGACAGGGCGACACAAAAAACTGTTTTTT
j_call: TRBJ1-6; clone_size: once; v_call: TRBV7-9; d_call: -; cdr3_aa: CASTRARGDNSPLHF; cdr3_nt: TGTGCCAGCACCCGAGCGCGGGGGGATAATTCACCCCTCCACTTT
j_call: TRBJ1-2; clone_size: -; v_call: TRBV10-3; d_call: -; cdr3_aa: CAIRPAGTGQGYTF; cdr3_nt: TGTGCCATCAGGCCGGCTGGAACAGGGCAAGGCTACACCTTC